A selection of T cell receptor gamma chains follows, all from one sample in a study of intestinal T cells in coeliac disease. TCRdb reanalyzed the multiplex PCR reads using CATT. The sample yields 600 to 800 gamma-chain clones, about 51% seen once. Input material: a duodenal biopsy. The receptors originated from a human donor with celiac disease. Both conserved end residues are part of each CDR3. Each record gives: CDR3 protein, CDR3 DNA, J gene, V gene, clone size. Clone size, where shown, is once, few, many, or a class for clones that have expanded.

cdr3_aa: CATWDLDDLVYYKKLF; cdr3_nt: TGTGCCACCTGGGATCTCGACGACCTAGTTTATTATAAGAAACTCTTT; j_call: TRGJ1/TRGJ2; v_call: TRGV4; clone_size: NA
cdr3_aa: CATWVVFVPSYYKKLF; cdr3_nt: TGTGCCACCTGGGTCGTTTTTGTTCCCTCTTATTATAAGAAACTCTTT; j_call: TRGJ1/TRGJ2; v_call: TRGV2; clone_size: few
cdr3_aa: CATWYQFITKLF; cdr3_nt: TGTGCCACCTGGTATCAATTTATAACGAAACTCTTT; j_call: TRGJ1/TRGJ2; v_call: TRGV3; clone_size: NA
cdr3_aa: CATWGRPGPFYYKKLF; cdr3_nt: TGTGCCACCTGGGGCAGGCCGGGCCCTTTTTATTATAAGAAACTCTTT; j_call: TRGJ1/TRGJ2; v_call: TRGV5P; clone_size: few
cdr3_aa: CATWDSPGIYYKKLF; cdr3_nt: TGTGCCACCTGGGACAGCCCCGGAATTTATTATAAGAAACTCTTT; j_call: TRGJ1/TRGJ2; v_call: TRGV5; clone_size: NA
cdr3_aa: CATWDRLYYKKLF; cdr3_nt: TGTGCCACCTGGGATAGGCTTTATTATAAGAAACTCTTT; j_call: TRGJ1/TRGJ2; v_call: TRGV8; clone_size: large
cdr3_aa: CATGMGPNKKLF; cdr3_nt: TGTGCCACTGGGATGGGCCCGAATAAGAAACTCTTT; j_call: TRGJ1/TRGJ2; v_call: TRGV4; clone_size: NA
cdr3_aa: CATWDRRKLF; cdr3_nt: TGTGCCACCTGGGACCGAAGAAAACTCTTT; j_call: TRGJ1/TRGJ2; v_call: TRGV4; clone_size: NA
cdr3_aa: CATWDYYYKKLF; cdr3_nt: TGTGCCACCTGGGATTATTATTATAAGAAACTCTTT; j_call: TRGJ1/TRGJ2; v_call: TRGV8; clone_size: large
cdr3_aa: CATWGLDSSDWIKTF; cdr3_nt: TGTGCCACCTGGGGATTGGATAGTAGTGATTGGATCAAGACGTTT; j_call: TRGJP2; v_call: TRGV8; clone_size: NA
cdr3_aa: CATWTPVGKKLF; cdr3_nt: TGTGCCACCTGGACTCCGGTGGGTAAGAAACTCTTT; j_call: TRGJ1/TRGJ2; v_call: TRGV3; clone_size: NA
cdr3_aa: CAGVGPNYYKKLF; cdr3_nt: TGTGCTGGCGTGGGTCCTAATTATTATAAGAAACTCTTT; j_call: TRGJ1/TRGJ2; v_call: TRGV10; clone_size: few
cdr3_aa: CAPGIGKYYKKLF; cdr3_nt: TGTGCACCTGGGATAGGCAAATATTATAAGAAACTCTTT; j_call: TRGJ1/TRGJ2; v_call: TRGV8; clone_size: NA
cdr3_aa: CATWDWVDWIKTF; cdr3_nt: TGTGCCACCTGGGATTGGGTTGATTGGATCAAGACGTTT; j_call: TRGJP2; v_call: TRGV8; clone_size: NA
cdr3_aa: CAHLGRYYKKLF; cdr3_nt: TGTGCCCACCTGGGACGTTATTATAAGAAACTCTTT; j_call: TRGJ1/TRGJ2; v_call: TRGV4; clone_size: NA
cdr3_aa: CATWAVIRGKLF; cdr3_nt: TGTGCCACCTGGGCTGTGATTAGGGGGAAACTCTTT; j_call: TRGJ1/TRGJ2; v_call: TRGV3; clone_size: few
cdr3_aa: CAAWDYIGENYKKLF; cdr3_nt: TGTGCTGCGTGGGATTATATAGGGGAAAATTATAAGAAACTCTTT; j_call: TRGJ1/TRGJ2; v_call: TRGV10; clone_size: NA
cdr3_aa: CATWKCNYYKKLF; cdr3_nt: TGTGCCACCTGGAAGTGCAATTATTATAAGAAACTCTTT; j_call: TRGJ1/TRGJ2; v_call: TRGV5; clone_size: few
cdr3_aa: CATWDRKLF; cdr3_nt: TGTGCCACCTGGGATCGGAAACTCTTT; j_call: TRGJ1/TRGJ2; v_call: TRGV8; clone_size: NA
cdr3_aa: CATWDGHRWLF; cdr3_nt: TGTGCCACCTGGGACGGCCACAGGTGGCTCTTT; j_call: TRGJ1/TRGJ2; v_call: TRGV2; clone_size: once
cdr3_aa: CAAWLNYYKKLF; cdr3_nt: TGTGCTGCGTGGTTGAATTATTATAAGAAACTCTTT; j_call: TRGJ1/TRGJ2; v_call: TRGV10; clone_size: large
cdr3_aa: CATWEDSSDWIKTF; cdr3_nt: TGTGCCACCTGGGAAGATAGTAGTGATTGGATCAAGACGTTT; j_call: TRGJP2; v_call: TRGV5; clone_size: large
cdr3_aa: CATWEFSYKKLF; cdr3_nt: TGTGCCACCTGGGAATTTTCGTATAAGAAACTCTTT; j_call: TRGJ1/TRGJ2; v_call: TRGV2; clone_size: NA
cdr3_aa: CATWDYPYKKLF; cdr3_nt: TGTGCCACCTGGGATTATCCTTATAAGAAACTCTTT; j_call: TRGJ1/TRGJ2; v_call: TRGV8; clone_size: large
cdr3_aa: CATWDPPNYYKKLF; cdr3_nt: TGTGCCACCTGGGATCCCCCAAATTATTATAAGAAACTCTTT; j_call: TRGJ1/TRGJ2; v_call: TRGV8; clone_size: large
cdr3_aa: CATLGQKNYYKKLF; cdr3_nt: TGTGCCACCTTGGGACAGAAAAATTATTATAAGAAACTCTTT; j_call: TRGJ1/TRGJ2; v_call: TRGV3; clone_size: NA
cdr3_aa: CATDGGSGGDWIKTF; cdr3_nt: TGTGCCACGGATGGGGGTTCGGGTGGTGATTGGATCAAGACGTTT; j_call: TRGJP2; v_call: TRGV8; clone_size: NA
cdr3_aa: CALRIPLGWFKIF; cdr3_nt: TGTGCCTTGCGGATACCACTTGGTTGGTTCAAGATATTT; j_call: TRGJP1; v_call: TRGV9; clone_size: NA
cdr3_aa: CAAWDPRSLLGKKLF; cdr3_nt: TGTGCTGCGTGGGATCCCCGTTCCCTTCTAGGTAAGAAACTCTTT; j_call: TRGJ1/TRGJ2; v_call: TRGV10; clone_size: once
cdr3_aa: CAFHGRIYYKKLF; cdr3_nt: TGTGCCTTCCACGGAAGGATTTATTATAAGAAACTCTTT; j_call: TRGJ1/TRGJ2; v_call: TRGV9; clone_size: NA
cdr3_aa: CATWLYRPGKLF; cdr3_nt: TGTGCCACCTGGCTATACCGCCCCGGGAAACTCTTT; j_call: TRGJ1/TRGJ2; v_call: TRGV3; clone_size: large
cdr3_aa: CAAWNLPFEKLF; cdr3_nt: TGTGCTGCGTGGAACCTACCCTTTGAGAAACTCTTT; j_call: TRGJ1/TRGJ2; v_call: TRGV10; clone_size: large
cdr3_aa: CADLGPGTGDTTGWFKIF; cdr3_nt: TGTGCCGACCTGGGACCTGGCACAGGAGATACCACTGGTTGGTTCAAGATATTT; j_call: TRGJP1; v_call: TRGV2; clone_size: once
cdr3_aa: CATWNYYKKLF; cdr3_nt: TGTGCCACCTGGAATTATTATAAGAAACTCTTT; j_call: TRGJ1/TRGJ2; v_call: TRGV4; clone_size: large
cdr3_aa: CATWDLHYKKLF; cdr3_nt: TGTGCCACCTGGGATTTGCATTATAAGAAACTCTTT; j_call: TRGJ1/TRGJ2; v_call: TRGV4; clone_size: large
cdr3_aa: CATSDSSDWIKTF; cdr3_nt: TGTGCCACCTCAGATAGTAGTGATTGGATCAAGACGTTT; j_call: TRGJP2; v_call: TRGV2; clone_size: large
cdr3_aa: CACWIRPCPTPISYKKLF; cdr3_nt: TGTGCCTGCTGGATTAGGCCCTGCCCCACCCCCATTTCTTATAAGAAACTCTTT; j_call: TRGJ1/TRGJ2; v_call: TRGV11; clone_size: large
cdr3_aa: CAAWDRYQGWFKIF; cdr3_nt: TGTGCTGCGTGGGATAGGTACCAGGGTTGGTTCAAGATATTT; j_call: TRGJP1; v_call: TRGV10; clone_size: NA
cdr3_aa: CAPGMDPTQYYKKLF; cdr3_nt: TGTGCACCTGGGATGGACCCAACCCAATATTATAAGAAACTCTTT; j_call: TRGJ1/TRGJ2; v_call: TRGV4; clone_size: NA
cdr3_aa: CALWEVNYYKKLF; cdr3_nt: TGTGCCTTGTGGGAGGTGAATTATTATAAGAAACTCTTT; j_call: TRGJ1/TRGJ2; v_call: TRGV9; clone_size: large
cdr3_aa: CATWDGRINYKKLF; cdr3_nt: TGTGCCACCTGGGACGGACGAATTAATTATAAGAAACTCTTT; j_call: TRGJ1/TRGJ2; v_call: TRGV3; clone_size: once
cdr3_aa: CATWDRLPNSYKKLF; cdr3_nt: TGTGCCACCTGGGATAGGCTACCGAATAGTTATAAGAAACTCTTT; j_call: TRGJ1/TRGJ2; v_call: TRGV8; clone_size: NA